This T cell receptor beta chain derives from a study of blood T cell repertoires in COVID-19. For the study at large: Material from acute and convalescent COVID-19 was sourced from the United States, Italy and Spain. Sample material is recorded as cDNA or gDNA derived from T cells, B-cell-depleted T cells, or PBMCs.

In the authors' workflow: Quantification of nucleated cells was approximated via reference gene primer amplification. Using immunoSEQ multiplex PCR, the repertoire was profiled, and TCRdb retains in-frame clones only, with some absent. V and J calls and clone size are as listed in that table; D and trimming were resolved from the DNA. The table has about 150,000 clones, around 88% seen once. The germline CDR1 and CDR2 sequences are SGHTA and FQGTGA. The length of the CDR3 is 13 residues. The germline V and J ends were trimmed by 2 bases and 2 bases, with 6 bases remaining between them. V and J are TRBV7-3 and TRBJ1-2; tentative D call: TRBD1 (6 bases). This TCR was sampled from a human donor in a cohort sampled during active COVID-19. Sequenced: peripheral blood. The CDR3 region has the DNA TGTGCCAGCAGCTTAGGGACAAACTATGGCTACACCTTC. Protein product: CASSLGTNYGYTF.